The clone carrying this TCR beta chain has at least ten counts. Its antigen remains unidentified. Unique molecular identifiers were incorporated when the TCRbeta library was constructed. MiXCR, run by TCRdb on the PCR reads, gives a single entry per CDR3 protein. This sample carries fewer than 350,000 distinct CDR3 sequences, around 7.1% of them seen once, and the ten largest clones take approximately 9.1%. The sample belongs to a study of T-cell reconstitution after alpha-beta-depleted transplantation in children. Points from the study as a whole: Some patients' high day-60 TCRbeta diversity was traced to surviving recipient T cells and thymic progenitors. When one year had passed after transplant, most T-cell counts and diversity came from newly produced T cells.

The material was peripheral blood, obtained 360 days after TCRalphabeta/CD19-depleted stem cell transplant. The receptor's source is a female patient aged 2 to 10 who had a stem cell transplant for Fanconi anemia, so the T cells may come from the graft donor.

The CDR3 nucleotides are TGTGCCAGCAGCTTAAAGTACCCCTGGGCAAGCACAGATACGCAGTATTTT. It is translated as CASSLKYPWASTDTQYF. The rearrangement links TRBV11-1 to TRBJ2-3; D is unclear. The germline CDR1 and CDR2 sequences are SGHAT and FQDESV (reference sequence). Deletions cut 2 bases from V and 0 bases from J, with 15 bases between. The CDR3 runs to 17 residues.